The rows below give T cell receptor beta chains drawn from one sample of a study of radiotherapy plus CTLA-4 blockade in lung cancer. Sequencing used immunoSEQ multiplex PCR; TCRdb keeps in-frame clones, though not all of them. The sample has 85,000 to 100,000 clones, 70% to 90% seen once. The sequencing used peripheral blood, collected from a patient treated with radiotherapy plus ipilimumab. The receptors were gathered from a human donor with non-small cell lung cancer that progressed on radiotherapy plus ipilimumab. Both conserved end residues are part of each CDR3. The D gene is left open where the match is weak. Not every row has a clone size; where given, it reads once, few, many or a size class.

-	TRBV5-4	TRBJ1-2	-	CASSFVEGTGGYTF
TRBD1	TRBV25-1	TRBJ2-1	-	CASSGGQNNEQFF
-	TRBV27	TRBJ2-2	few	CASRGGGRATGELFF
TRBD1	TRBV6-1	TRBJ2-7	-	CASSQQGASEQYF
TRBD2	TRBV4-1	TRBJ2-7	-	CASSQAVPGGGSHEQYF
-	TRBV30	TRBJ1-5	-	CAWSGTANQPQHF
TRBD1	TRBV5-1	TRBJ1-6	-	CASSLGQGNSPLHF
TRBD1	TRBV5-1	TRBJ1-1	once	CASSDTGGITEAFF
TRBD1	TRBV14	TRBJ2-1	-	CASSPGTGVYNEQFF
TRBD2	TRBV29-1	TRBJ2-5	-	CSIKGGLAGQETQYF
-	TRBV5-6	TRBJ1-6	-	CASSLAGSTGYNSPLHF
TRBD2	TRBV7-2	TRBJ2-5	few	CASSPFGTSGGAGETQYF
-	TRBV7-9	TRBJ2-3	once	CASSLDPPDTQYF
-	TRBV5-1	TRBJ2-3	-	CASSPGSYTDTQYF